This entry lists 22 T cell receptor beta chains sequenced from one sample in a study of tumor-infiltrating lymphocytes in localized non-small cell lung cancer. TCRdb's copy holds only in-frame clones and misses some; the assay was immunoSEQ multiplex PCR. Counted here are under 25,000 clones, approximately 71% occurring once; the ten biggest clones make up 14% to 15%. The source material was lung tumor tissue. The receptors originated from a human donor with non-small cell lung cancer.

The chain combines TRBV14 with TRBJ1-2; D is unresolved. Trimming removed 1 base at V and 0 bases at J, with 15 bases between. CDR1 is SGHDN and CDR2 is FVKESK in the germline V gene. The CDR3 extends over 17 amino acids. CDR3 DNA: TGTGCCAGCAGCCAAGTGGTCCCTCGGGATCCTAACTATGGCTACACCTTC. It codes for CASSQVVPRDPNYGYTF.

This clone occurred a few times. The DNA for the CDR3 is TGTGCCAGCCAGGGAGAGGGCAGTCAGCCCCAGCATTTT. Protein product: CASQGEGSQPQHF. The genes are TRBV7-9 and TRBJ1-5; perhaps TRBD1 as D (5 bases). Trimming removed 8 bases from V and 6 bases from J, with 14 bases in between. The CDR3 spans 13 residues. Germline assignment: CDR1 SEHNR and CDR2 FQNEAQ (reference sequence).

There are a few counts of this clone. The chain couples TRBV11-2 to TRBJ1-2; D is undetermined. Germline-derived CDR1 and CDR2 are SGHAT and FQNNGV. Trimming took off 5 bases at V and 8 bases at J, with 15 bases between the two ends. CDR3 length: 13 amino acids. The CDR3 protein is CASSPSYSSGYTF. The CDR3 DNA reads TGTGCCAGCAGCCCGTCGTATTCTTCGGGCTACACCTTC. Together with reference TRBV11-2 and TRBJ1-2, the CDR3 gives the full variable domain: EAGVAQSPRYKIIEKRQSVAFWCNPISGHATLYWYQQILGQGPKLLIQFQNNGVVDDSQLPKDRFSAERLKGVDSTLKIQPAKLEDSAVYLCASSPSYSSGYTFGSGTRLTVV.

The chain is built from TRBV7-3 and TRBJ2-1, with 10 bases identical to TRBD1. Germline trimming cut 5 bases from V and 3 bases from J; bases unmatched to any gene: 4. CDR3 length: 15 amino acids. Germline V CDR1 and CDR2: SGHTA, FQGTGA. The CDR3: CASSRGTGVYNEQFF. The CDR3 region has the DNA TGTGCCAGCAGCCGGGGGACAGGGGTCTACAATGAGCAGTTCTTC.

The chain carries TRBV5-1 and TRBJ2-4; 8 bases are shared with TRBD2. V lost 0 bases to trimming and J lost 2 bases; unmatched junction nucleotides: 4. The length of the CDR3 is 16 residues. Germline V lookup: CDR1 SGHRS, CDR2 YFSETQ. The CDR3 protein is CASSLGPGGTKNIQYF. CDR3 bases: TGCGCCAGCAGCTTGGGTCCGGGGGGGACCAAAAACATTCAGTACTTC.

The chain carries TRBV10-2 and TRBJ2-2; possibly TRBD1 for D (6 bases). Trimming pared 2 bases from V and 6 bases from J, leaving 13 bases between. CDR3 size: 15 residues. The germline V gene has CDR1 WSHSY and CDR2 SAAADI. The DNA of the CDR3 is TGCGCCAGCAGTGAGGGTGCCAGGGGACCCGGGGAGCTGTTTTTT. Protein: CASSEGARGPGELFF.

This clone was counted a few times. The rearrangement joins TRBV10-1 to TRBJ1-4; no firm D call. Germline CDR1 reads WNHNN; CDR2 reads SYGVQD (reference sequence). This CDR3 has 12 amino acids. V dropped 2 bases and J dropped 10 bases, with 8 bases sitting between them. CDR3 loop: CASSEVEGKLFF. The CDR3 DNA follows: TGCGCCAGCAGTGAGGTTGAAGGAAAACTGTTTTTT.

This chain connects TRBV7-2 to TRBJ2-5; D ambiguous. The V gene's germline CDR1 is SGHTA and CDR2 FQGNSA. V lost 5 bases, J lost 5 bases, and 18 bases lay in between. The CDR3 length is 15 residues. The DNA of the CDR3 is TGTGCCAGCAGCCTCGCCTGGGGTTTGGGTGAGACCCAGTACTTC. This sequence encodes CASSLAWGLGETQYF.

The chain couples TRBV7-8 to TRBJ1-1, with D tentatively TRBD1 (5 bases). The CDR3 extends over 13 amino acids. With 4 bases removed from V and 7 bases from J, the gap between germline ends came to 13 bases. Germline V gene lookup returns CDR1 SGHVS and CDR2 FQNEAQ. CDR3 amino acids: CASSSGGGSEAFF. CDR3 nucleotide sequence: TGTGCCAGCAGCTCGGGGGGTGGGAGTGAAGCTTTCTTT.

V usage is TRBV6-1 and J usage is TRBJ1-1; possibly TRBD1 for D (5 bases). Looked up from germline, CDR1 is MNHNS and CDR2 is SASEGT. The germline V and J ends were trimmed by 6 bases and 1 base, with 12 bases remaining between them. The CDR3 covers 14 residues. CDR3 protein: CASRRDGSNTEAFF. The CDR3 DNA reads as TGTGCCAGCAGACGGGACGGATCGAACACTGAAGCTTTCTTT.

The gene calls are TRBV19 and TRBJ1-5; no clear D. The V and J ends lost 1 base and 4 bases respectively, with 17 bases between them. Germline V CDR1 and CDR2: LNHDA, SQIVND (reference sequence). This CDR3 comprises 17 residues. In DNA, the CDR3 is TGTGCCAGTAGTATAGGCCCAAAGAGGGTGGGGAATCAGCCCCAGCATTTT. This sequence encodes CASSIGPKRVGNQPQHF.

The CDR3 nucleotides read TGTGCCAGCAGCCTGGGACTAGCACAAGAGACCCAGTACTTC. This sequence encodes CASSLGLAQETQYF. The V and J genes are TRBV7-4 and TRBJ2-5; 9 nucleotides agree with TRBD2. Germline trimming cut 5 bases from V and 2 bases from J; bases unmatched to any gene: 3. CDR1 and CDR2 (germline): SGHVT, SQSDAQ. The CDR3 contains 14 residues.

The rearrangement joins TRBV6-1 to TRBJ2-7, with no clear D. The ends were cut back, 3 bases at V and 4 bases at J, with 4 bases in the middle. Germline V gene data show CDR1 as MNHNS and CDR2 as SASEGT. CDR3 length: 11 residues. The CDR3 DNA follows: TGTGCCAGCAGTGAGGGGTACGAGCAGTACTTC. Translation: CASSEGYEQYF.

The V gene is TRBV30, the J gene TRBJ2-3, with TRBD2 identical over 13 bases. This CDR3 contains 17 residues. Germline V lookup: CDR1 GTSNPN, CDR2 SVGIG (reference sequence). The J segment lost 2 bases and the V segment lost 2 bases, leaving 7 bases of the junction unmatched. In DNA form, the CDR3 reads TGTGCCTGGAGTACTCCGGGACTAGCGGGGTACACAGATACGCAGTATTTT. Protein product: CAWSTPGLAGYTDTQYF.

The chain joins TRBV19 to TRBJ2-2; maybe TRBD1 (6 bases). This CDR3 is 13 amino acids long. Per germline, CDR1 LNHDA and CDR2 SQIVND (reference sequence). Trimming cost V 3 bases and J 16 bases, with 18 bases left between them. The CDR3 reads CASSIEGHARPFF. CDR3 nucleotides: TGTGCCAGTAGTATTGAGGGACACGCCCGTCCGTTTTTT.

CDR3 coding DNA: TGTGCCAGCTCACCTTCACTAGCCCTCCAAGAGACCCAGTACTTC. As protein: CASSPSLALQETQYF. The chain combines TRBV18 with TRBJ2-5, with D perhaps TRBD2 (6 bases). The V gene's germline CDR1 is KGHSH and CDR2 LQKENI. This CDR3 is built from 15 residues. V was pared by 3 bases and J by 1 base, with 12 bases between.

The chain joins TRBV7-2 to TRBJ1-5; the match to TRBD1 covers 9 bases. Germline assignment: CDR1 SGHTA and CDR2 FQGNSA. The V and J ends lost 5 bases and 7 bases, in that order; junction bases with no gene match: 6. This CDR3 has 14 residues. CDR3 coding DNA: TGTGCCAGCAGCGAACAGGGGGCGAAACAGCCCCAGCATTTT. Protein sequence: CASSEQGAKQPQHF. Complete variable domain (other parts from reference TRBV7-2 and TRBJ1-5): GAGVSQSPSNKVTEKGKDVELRCDPISGHTALYWYRQSLGQGLEFLIYFQGNSAPDKSGLPSDRFSAERTGGSVSTLTIQRTQQEDSAVYLCASSEQGAKQPQHFGDGTRLSIL.

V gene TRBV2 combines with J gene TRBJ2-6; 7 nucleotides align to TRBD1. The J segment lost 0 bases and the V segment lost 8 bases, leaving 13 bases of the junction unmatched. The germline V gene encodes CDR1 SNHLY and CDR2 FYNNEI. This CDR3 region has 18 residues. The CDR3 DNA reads TGTGCCAGCGCTCTTGGGGAACAGGGGAGCTCTGGGGCCAACGTCCTGACTTTC. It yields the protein CASALGEQGSSGANVLTF.

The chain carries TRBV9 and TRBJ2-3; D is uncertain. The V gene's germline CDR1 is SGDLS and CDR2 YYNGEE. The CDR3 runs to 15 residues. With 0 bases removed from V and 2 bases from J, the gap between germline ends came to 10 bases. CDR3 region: CASSVGGSNTDTQYF. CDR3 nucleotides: TGTGCCAGCAGCGTAGGAGGATCAAACACAGATACGCAGTATTTT.

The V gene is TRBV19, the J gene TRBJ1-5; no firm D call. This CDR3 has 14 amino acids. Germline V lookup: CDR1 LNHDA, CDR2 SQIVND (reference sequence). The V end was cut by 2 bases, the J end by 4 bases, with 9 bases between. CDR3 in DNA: TGTGCCAGTAGTATATGGGCCTCAAATCAGCCCCAGCATTTT. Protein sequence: CASSIWASNQPQHF.

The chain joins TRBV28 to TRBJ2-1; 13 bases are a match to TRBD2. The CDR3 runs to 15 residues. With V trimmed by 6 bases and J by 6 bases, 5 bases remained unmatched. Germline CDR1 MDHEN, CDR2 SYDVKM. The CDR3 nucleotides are TGTGCCAGCAGAGAGACTAGCGGGAGGATCAATGAGCAGTTCTTC. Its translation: CASRETSGRINEQFF. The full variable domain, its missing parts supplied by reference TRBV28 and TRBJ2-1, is DVKVTQSSRYLVKRTGEKVFLECVQDMDHENMFWYRQDPGLGLRLIYFSYDVKMKEKGDIPEGYSVSREKKERFSLILESASTNQTSMYLCASRETSGRINEQFFGPGTRLTVL.

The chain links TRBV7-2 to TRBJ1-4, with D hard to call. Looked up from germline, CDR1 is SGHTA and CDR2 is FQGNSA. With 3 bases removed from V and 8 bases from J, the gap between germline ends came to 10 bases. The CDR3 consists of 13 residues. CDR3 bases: TGTGCCAGCAGCTTGGGAGGGAGGGAAAAACTGTTTTTT. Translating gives CASSLGGREKLFF.